The 27 T cell receptor beta chains given below trace back to one sample, sequenced in a study of shared clonotypes between healthy human individuals. Libraries were prepared by immunoSEQ multiplex PCR; TCRdb keeps only in-frame clonotypes and omits some of them. Among roughly 2,500,000 clones listed, under 95% were seen once. Specimen: naive CD4+ T cells from PBMCs. The subset here: CD45RA+ positively selected. These receptors originate from a man between 18 and 29 years old in good health. Some clones in this sample may be carry-over from other donors' samples.

In the case of this clone: The sample carries other DNA sequences with the same CDR3. The rearrangement links TRBV28 to TRBJ2-1; perhaps TRBD2 as D (7 bases). CDR1 and CDR2 (germline): MDHEN, SYDVKM. CDR3 size: 14 residues. V was clipped by 6 bases and J by 4 bases, with 13 bases between them. The CDR3 spells CASSRGGGYNEQFF. The CDR3 nucleotides read TGTGCCAGCAGCCGGGGAGGGGGATACAATGAGCAGTTCTTC.

This clone showed up just once. This sample includes further DNA sequences coding for the same CDR3. The chain combines TRBV7-3 with TRBJ2-1; D is ambiguous. The CDR3 totals 14 residues. Germline CDR1 reads SGHTA; CDR2 reads FQGTGA. V was pared by 5 bases and J by 3 bases, with 11 bases between. CDR3 DNA sequence: TGTGCCAGCAGCCTGAGTCCTAGCTACAATGAGCAGTTCTTC. It specifies CASSLSPSYNEQFF.

The J gene is TRBJ2-7, the V gene TRBV10-1, with D possibly matching TRBD1 (6 bases). The CDR3 runs 13 residues. Trimming took off 5 bases at V and 2 bases at J, with 10 bases between the two ends. Germline V gene data show CDR1 as WNHNN and CDR2 as SYGVQD (reference sequence). The CDR3 spells CASSRTAPYEQYF. DNA of the CDR3: TGCGCCAGCAGTCGGACAGCACCCTACGAGCAGTACTTC.

The chain has TRBV5-1 and TRBJ2-7; 8 bases map to TRBD2. Germline CDR1 and CDR2: SGHRS and YFSETQ. V gave up 2 bases and J gave up 5 bases; unmatched junction bases: 6. The CDR3 sequence is 14 residues long. CDR3 DNA: TGCGCCAGCAGCTTCTCGGGAGGGGGTGACGAGCAGTACTTC. This translates into CASSFSGGGDEQYF.

The genes are TRBV9 and TRBJ1-2; D not resolved. V was shortened by 0 bases and J by 0 bases, with 12 bases between the two germline ends. The CDR3 is 16 residues long. Germline lookup yields CDR1 SGDLS and CDR2 YYNGEE. The CDR3 DNA reads TGTGCCAGCAGCGTAGATTCGACACCTTCTAACTATGGCTACACCTTC. It translates to CASSVDSTPSNYGYTF.

V gene TRBV15 combines with J gene TRBJ2-5; D perhaps matches TRBD2 (6 bases). Germline values: CDR1 LNHNV, CDR2 YYDKDF (reference sequence). Trimming took 7 bases from V and 7 from J, leaving 16 bases between them. The CDR3 spans 13 residues. The CDR3 DNA is TGTGCCACCATGGTTGACGCGGGATCGACCCAGTACTTC. Its translation is CATMVDAGSTQYF.

V is TRBV6-6 and J is TRBJ1-1; D not resolved. The CDR3 extends over 13 amino acids. The germline V gene encodes CDR1 MNHNY and CDR2 SVGAGI (reference sequence). V lost 7 bases and J 1 base, leaving 10 bases between the germline ends. CDR3: CASTLSRNTEAFF. The CDR3 bases are TGTGCCAGCACCTTAAGCCGGAACACTGAAGCTTTCTTT.

The V gene is TRBV5-6, the J gene TRBJ2-3; D remains ambiguous. Germline V lookup: CDR1 SGHDT, CDR2 YYEEEE. V was shortened by 1 base and J by 5 bases, with 5 bases between the two germline ends. The CDR3 runs 12 residues. CDR3 region: CASSLIGDTQYF. CDR3 in DNA: TGTGCCAGCAGCTTGATCGGAGATACGCAGTATTTT.

The chain has TRBV30 and TRBJ2-2; D not resolved. The ends were cut back, 0 bases at V and 5 bases at J, with 10 bases in the middle. CDR1 is GTSNPN, CDR2 SVGIG, per germline (reference sequence). CDR3 size: 14 residues. CDR3 in DNA: TGTGCCTGGAGTGTAGTTCGGCGGACCGGGGAGCTGTTTTTT. It is translated as CAWSVVRRTGELFF.

Notes on this clone: The same CDR3 can be traced to other DNA sequences in this sample. This chain joins TRBV19 and TRBJ2-6; D uncertain. The CDR3 covers 13 residues. Trimming removed 3 bases from V and 2 bases from J, with 2 bases in between. CDR1 and CDR2 from the germline V gene are LNHDA and SQIVND (reference sequence). CDR3 sequence reads: CASSIPGANVLTF. As DNA, the CDR3 is TGTGCCAGTAGTATCCCTGGGGCCAACGTCCTGACTTTC.

The chain uses TRBV2 and TRBJ2-7; possible D gene TRBD2, 6 bases. This CDR3 spans 14 amino acids. With 7 bases removed from V and 7 bases from J, the gap between germline ends came to 20 bases. Germline-derived CDR1 and CDR2 are SNHLY and FYNNEI. The CDR3 region has the DNA TGTGCCAGCATTAGTGGCGGGGTGCAGAGAGAGCAGTACTTC. Translating it yields CASISGGVQREQYF. The full variable domain, rest sourced from reference TRBV2 and TRBJ2-7, is EPEVTQTPSHQVTQMGQEVILRCVPISNHLYFYWYRQILGQKVEFLVSFYNNEISEKSEIFDDQFSVERPDGSNFTLKIRSTKLEDSAMYFCASISGGVQREQYFGPGTRLTVT.

V is TRBV5-4 and J is TRBJ2-5; TRBD1 matches at 7 bases. CDR3 length: 15 residues. With V trimmed by 4 bases and J by 9 bases, 15 bases remained unmatched. The germline CDR1 and CDR2 sequences are SGHNT and YYREEE (reference sequence). Here the CDR3 DNA reads TGTGCCAGCAGCCTGAGGGACAGTTCTAGGGTGGCCCAGTACTTC. This translates into CASSLRDSSRVAQYF.

The chain uses TRBV28 and TRBJ2-4, with 8 bases fitting TRBD1. The CDR3 totals 15 residues. Germline assignment: CDR1 MDHEN and CDR2 SYDVKM. After removal of 5 bases from V and 2 bases from J, the junction contained 5 bases not matched to a gene. The CDR3 is CASSRTGRSKNIQYF. In nucleotides, the CDR3 is TGTGCCAGCAGTCGGACAGGGAGATCCAAAAACATTCAGTACTTC. The full variable domain, rest sourced from reference TRBV28 and TRBJ2-4, is DVKVTQSSRYLVKRTGEKVFLECVQDMDHENMFWYRQDPGLGLRLIYFSYDVKMKEKGDIPEGYSVSREKKERFSLILESASTNQTSMYLCASSRTGRSKNIQYFGAGTRLSVL.

This chain connects TRBV19 to TRBJ2-3; D remains unclear. Germline lookup yields CDR1 LNHDA and CDR2 SQIVND (reference sequence). CDR3 length: 11 residues. V lost 5 bases to trimming and J lost 7 bases, with 7 bases between them. This CDR3 is CASSLGNTQYF. The CDR3 DNA reads TGTGCCAGTAGTCTGGGGAATACGCAGTATTTT.

The genes are TRBV5-4 and TRBJ2-3, with D possibly being TRBD2 (7 bases). Trimming pared 4 bases from V and 1 base from J, leaving 13 bases between. CDR3 length equals 15 residues. Germline V lookup: CDR1 SGHNT, CDR2 YYREEE (reference sequence). CDR3 nucleotides: TGTGCCAGCAGCCGAAGGGAGGGGGGCACAGATACGCAGTATTTT. Protein product: CASSRREGGTDTQYF.

This sequence joins TRBV14 and TRBJ2-3; D ambiguous. V lost 4 bases and J lost 2, with 10 bases in between. Germline CDR1 reads SGHDN; CDR2 reads FVKESK. The CDR3 extends over 14 amino acids. DNA of the CDR3: TGTGCCAGCAGCCGTGGCTTACACACAGATACGCAGTATTTT. It codes for CASSRGLHTDTQYF.

Only one count was recorded for this clone. The genes are TRBV19 and TRBJ2-1; TRBD2 matches at 7 bases. The germline CDR1 and CDR2 sequences are LNHDA and SQIVND (reference sequence). V trimming: 6 bases; J trimming: 8 bases; junction bases outside the gene matches: 13. This CDR3 is 15 amino acids long. In nucleotides, the CDR3 is TGTGCCAGTAGCCCTGGGAGGGGAGGGCCCCATGAGCAGTTCTTC. Its protein product is CASSPGRGGPHEQFF. Full variable domain (missing parts from reference TRBV19 and TRBJ2-1): DGGITQSPKYLFRKEGQNVTLSCEQNLNHDAMYWYRQDPGQGLRLIYYSQIVNDFQKGDIAEGYSVSREKKESFPLTVTSAQKNPTAFYLCASSPGRGGPHEQFFGPGTRLTVL.

This clone was seen just once. This chain joins TRBV5-1 and TRBJ1-4; D might be TRBD1 (5 bases). Trimming took 0 bases from V and 8 from J, leaving 14 bases between them. CDR3 length equals 15 residues. CDR1 is SGHRS, CDR2 YFSETQ, per germline. CDR3 nucleotides: TGCGCCAGCAGCTTGGAAAGGGGACTTGCGGAAAAACTGTTTTTT. It is translated as CASSLERGLAEKLFF.

The V and J genes are TRBV5-6 and TRBJ2-2; D may correspond to TRBD1 or TRBD2 (5 bases each). V was trimmed by 3 bases and J by 5 bases, leaving 14 bases between them. This CDR3 is 15 amino acids long. Looked up from germline, CDR1 is SGHDT and CDR2 is YYEEEE. CDR3 DNA sequence: TGTGCCAGCAGCTCAACGGGACGGATGACCGGGGAGCTGTTTTTT. It is translated as CASSSTGRMTGELFF.

Details on this clone: Other DNA sequences in the sample encode the same CDR3. The rearrangement links TRBV27 to TRBJ2-2; D tentatively reads TRBD1 or TRBD2 (5 bases each). The CDR3 has 15 residues. V shed 2 bases and J shed 0 bases, with 7 bases lying between them. Germline V CDR1 and CDR2: MNHEY, SMNVEV (reference sequence). The CDR3 protein is CASSLRGANTGELFF. In DNA, the CDR3 is TGTGCCAGCAGTTTACGAGGGGCGAACACCGGGGAGCTGTTTTTT.

This clone occurred once. The same CDR3 also results from other DNA sequences found in this sample. The J gene is TRBJ1-5, the V gene TRBV19, with D tentatively TRBD1 (5 bases). The CDR3 length is 15 residues. V lost 4 bases and J lost 2, with 12 bases in between. Per the germline V gene, CDR1 is LNHDA and CDR2 is SQIVND (reference sequence). The CDR3 DNA sequence: TGTGCCAGTAGTACCGGGCAGGGCGGCAATCAGCCCCAGCATTTT. It specifies CASSTGQGGNQPQHF.

This clone has a single count. This chain uses TRBV10-3 with TRBJ2-1; 13 bases are shared with TRBD2. Germline V gene data show CDR1 as ENHRY and CDR2 as SYGVKD. With V trimmed by 6 bases and J by 10 bases, 9 bases remained unmatched. CDR3 length equals 15 residues. The CDR3 here is CAIRSGTSGKGEQFF. DNA of the CDR3: TGTGCCATCAGATCCGGGACTAGCGGGAAGGGAGAGCAGTTCTTC.

This clone was detected once. The chain uses TRBV28 and TRBJ2-7; D is possibly TRBD1 or TRBD2 (5 bases each). The CDR3 is 15 amino acids. Trimming pared 6 bases from V and 0 bases from J, leaving 15 bases between. The V gene's germline CDR1 is MDHEN and CDR2 SYDVKM. The CDR3 protein is CASRQNPRGSYEQYF. The CDR3 region has the DNA TGTGCCAGCAGACAAAATCCGAGGGGCTCCTACGAGCAGTACTTC.

The rearrangement joins TRBV5-4 to TRBJ2-3; 14 bases line up with TRBD2. With V trimmed by 3 bases and J by 8 bases, 5 bases remained unmatched. The CDR3 covers 15 residues. Germline lookup yields CDR1 SGHNT and CDR2 YYREEE (reference sequence). The CDR3 here is CASSWGLAGDTTQYF. DNA of the CDR3: TGTGCCAGCAGCTGGGGACTAGCGGGAGACACTACGCAGTATTTT.

V gene TRBV5-6 combines with J gene TRBJ1-1, with 7 bases that match TRBD1. J was trimmed by 1 base and V by 4 bases; bases with no gene match: 4. CDR1 is SGHDT and CDR2 is YYEEEE in the germline V gene. The CDR3 has 14 amino acids. The CDR3 region has the DNA TGTGCCAGCAGCCGGGGACAGTCGAACACTGAAGCTTTCTTT. Its protein product is CASSRGQSNTEAFF.

This chain connects TRBV25-1 to TRBJ2-3; tentative D call: TRBD2 (6 bases). The CDR3 covers 14 residues. The ends were cut back, 4 bases at V and 0 bases at J, with 8 bases in the middle. The germline V gene encodes CDR1 MGHDK and CDR2 SYGVNS. CDR3 in DNA: TGTGCCAGCAGTGCTAGCGAGAGCACAGATACGCAGTATTTT. Protein product: CASSASESTDTQYF.

The chain employs TRBV12-5 and TRBJ2-7, with 7 bases identical to TRBD1. The CDR3 is 14 residues long. V shed 6 bases, J shed 2 bases, and the junction held 7 bases outside the gene matches. Germline values: CDR1 LGHNT, CDR2 FRNRAP. The CDR3 reads CASGRDSPPYEQYF. CDR3 nucleotide sequence: TGTGCTAGTGGGAGGGACAGCCCTCCCTACGAGCAGTACTTC.